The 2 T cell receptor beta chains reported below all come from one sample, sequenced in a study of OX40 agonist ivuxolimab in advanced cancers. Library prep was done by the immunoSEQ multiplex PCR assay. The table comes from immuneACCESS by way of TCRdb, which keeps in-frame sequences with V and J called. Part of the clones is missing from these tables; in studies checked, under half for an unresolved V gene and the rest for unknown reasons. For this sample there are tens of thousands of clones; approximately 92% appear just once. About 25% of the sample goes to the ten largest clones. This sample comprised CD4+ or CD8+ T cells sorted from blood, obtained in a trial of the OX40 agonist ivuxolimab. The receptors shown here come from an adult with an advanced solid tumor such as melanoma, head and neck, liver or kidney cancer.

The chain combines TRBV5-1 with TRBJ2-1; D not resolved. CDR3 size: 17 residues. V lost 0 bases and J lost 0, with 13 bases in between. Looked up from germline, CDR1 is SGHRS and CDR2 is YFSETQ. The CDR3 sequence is CASSLARRASSYNEQFF. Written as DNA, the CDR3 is TGCGCCAGCAGCTTGGCCCGTAGGGCGAGCTCCTACAATGAGCAGTTCTTC. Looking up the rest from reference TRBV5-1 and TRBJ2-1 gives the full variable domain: KAGVTQTPRYLIKTRGQQVTLSCSPISGHRSVSWYQQTPGQGLQFLFEYFSETQRNKGNFPGRFSGRQFSNSRSEMNVSTLELGDSALYLCASSLARRASSYNEQFFGPGTRLTVL.

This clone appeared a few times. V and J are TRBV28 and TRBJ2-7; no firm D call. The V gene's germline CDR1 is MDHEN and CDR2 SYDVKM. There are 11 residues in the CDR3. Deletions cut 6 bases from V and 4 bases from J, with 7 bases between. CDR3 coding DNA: TGTGCCAGCAGCCTCAGATACGAGCAGTACTTC. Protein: CASSLRYEQYF.